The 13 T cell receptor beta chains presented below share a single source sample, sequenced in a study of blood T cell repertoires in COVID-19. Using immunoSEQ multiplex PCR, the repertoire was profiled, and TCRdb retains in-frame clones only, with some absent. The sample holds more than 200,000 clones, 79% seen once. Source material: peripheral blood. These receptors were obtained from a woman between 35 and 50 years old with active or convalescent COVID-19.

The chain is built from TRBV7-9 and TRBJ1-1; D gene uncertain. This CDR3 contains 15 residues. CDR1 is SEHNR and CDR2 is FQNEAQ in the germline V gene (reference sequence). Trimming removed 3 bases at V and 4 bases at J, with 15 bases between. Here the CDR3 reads CASSFNVLEGTEAFF. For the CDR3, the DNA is TGTGCCAGCAGCTTCAATGTCCTCGAGGGCACTGAAGCTTTCTTT.

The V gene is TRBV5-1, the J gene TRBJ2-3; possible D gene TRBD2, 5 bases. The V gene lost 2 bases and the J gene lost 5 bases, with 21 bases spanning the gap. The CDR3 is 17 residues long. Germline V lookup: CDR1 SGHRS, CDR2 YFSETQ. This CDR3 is CASSFFSRKTRGDTQYF. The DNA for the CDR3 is TGCGCCAGCAGCTTTTTCTCCCGGAAGACCCGGGGAGATACGCAGTATTTT.

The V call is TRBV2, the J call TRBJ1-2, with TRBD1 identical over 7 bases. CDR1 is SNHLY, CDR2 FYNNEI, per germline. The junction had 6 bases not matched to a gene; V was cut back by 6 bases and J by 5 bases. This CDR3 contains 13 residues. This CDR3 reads CASRPGQNYGYTF. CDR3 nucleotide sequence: TGTGCCAGCAGACCGGGACAGAATTATGGCTACACCTTC.

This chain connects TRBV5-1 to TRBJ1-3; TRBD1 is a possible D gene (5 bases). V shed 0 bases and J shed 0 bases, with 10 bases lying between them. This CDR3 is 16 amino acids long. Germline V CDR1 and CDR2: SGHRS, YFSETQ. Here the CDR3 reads CASSLEDTRSGNTIYF. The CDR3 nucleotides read TGCGCCAGCAGCTTGGAGGACACACGCTCTGGAAACACCATATATTTT.

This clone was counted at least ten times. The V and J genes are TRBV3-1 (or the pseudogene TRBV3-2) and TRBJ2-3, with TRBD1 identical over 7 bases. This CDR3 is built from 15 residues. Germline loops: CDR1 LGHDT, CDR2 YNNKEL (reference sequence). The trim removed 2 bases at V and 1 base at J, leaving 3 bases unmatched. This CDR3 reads CASSQQGVRTDTQYF. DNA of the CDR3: TGTGCCAGCAGCCAACAGGGGGTACGCACAGATACGCAGTATTTT.

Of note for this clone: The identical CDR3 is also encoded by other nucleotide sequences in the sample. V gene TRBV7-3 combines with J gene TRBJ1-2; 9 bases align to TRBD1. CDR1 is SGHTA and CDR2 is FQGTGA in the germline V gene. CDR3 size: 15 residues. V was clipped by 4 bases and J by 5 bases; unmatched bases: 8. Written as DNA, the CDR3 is TGTGCCAGCAGCTCGGGACAGGGTTCCCCATATGGCTACACCTTC. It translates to CASSSGQGSPYGYTF.

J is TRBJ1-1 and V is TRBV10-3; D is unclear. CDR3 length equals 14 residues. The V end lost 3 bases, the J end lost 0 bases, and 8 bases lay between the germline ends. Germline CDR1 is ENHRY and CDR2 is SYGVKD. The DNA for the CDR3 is TGTGCCATCAGTGACCCGACTCTGAACACTGAAGCTTTCTTT. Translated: CAISDPTLNTEAFF.

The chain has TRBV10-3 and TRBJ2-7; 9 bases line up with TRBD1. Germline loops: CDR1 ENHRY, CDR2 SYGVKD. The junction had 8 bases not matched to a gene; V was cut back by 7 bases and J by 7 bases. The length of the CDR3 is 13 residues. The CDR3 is CAITWDRAGEQYF. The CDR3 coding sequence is TGTGCCATCACCTGGGACAGGGCGGGAGAGCAGTACTTC.

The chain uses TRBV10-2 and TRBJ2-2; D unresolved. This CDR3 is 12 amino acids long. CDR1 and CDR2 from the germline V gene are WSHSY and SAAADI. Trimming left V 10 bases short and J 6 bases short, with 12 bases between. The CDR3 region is CATRLGAGELFF. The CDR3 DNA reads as TGCGCCACTCGTCTCGGAGCCGGGGAGCTGTTTTTT.

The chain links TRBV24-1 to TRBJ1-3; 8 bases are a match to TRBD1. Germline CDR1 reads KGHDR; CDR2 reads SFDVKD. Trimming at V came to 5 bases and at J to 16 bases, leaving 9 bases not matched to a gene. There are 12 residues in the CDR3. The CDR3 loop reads CATSATGDLFYF. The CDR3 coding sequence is TGTGCCACCAGTGCGACAGGGGACCTATTCTATTTT.

This chain's CDR3 is CASSFRTANTGELFF. The CDR3, as DNA: TGTGCCAGCAGCTTTCGGACAGCGAACACCGGGGAGCTGTTTTTT. This chain connects TRBV11-2 to TRBJ2-2; maybe TRBD1 (6 bases). CDR1 is SGHAT and CDR2 is FQNNGV in the germline V gene. With 3 bases removed from V and 0 bases from J, the gap between germline ends came to 8 bases. The CDR3 consists of 15 residues.

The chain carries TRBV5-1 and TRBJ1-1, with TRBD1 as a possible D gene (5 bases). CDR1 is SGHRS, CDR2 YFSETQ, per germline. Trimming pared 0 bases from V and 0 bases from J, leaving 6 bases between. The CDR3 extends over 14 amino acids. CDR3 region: CASSLGQMNTEAFF. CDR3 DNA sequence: TGCGCCAGCAGCTTGGGACAGATGAACACTGAAGCTTTCTTT.

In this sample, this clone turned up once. This chain's CDR3 is CASSTGQSTDTQYF. CDR3 DNA: TGTGCCAGTAGTACGGGACAGAGCACAGATACGCAGTATTTT. The chain employs TRBV19 and TRBJ2-3; the match to TRBD1 covers 7 bases. The CDR3 sequence is 14 residues long. Trimming took 4 bases from V and 0 from J; bases not matched to a gene: 1. Germline V lookup: CDR1 LNHDA, CDR2 SQIVND (reference sequence). Using reference TRBV19 and TRBJ2-3 for the parts outside the CDR3, the full variable domain is DGGITQSPKYLFRKEGQNVTLSCEQNLNHDAMYWYRQDPGQGLRLIYYSQIVNDFQKGDIAEGYSVSREKKESFPLTVTSAQKNPTAFYLCASSTGQSTDTQYFGPGTRLTVL.